Listed below are T cell receptor beta chains from one sample, sequenced in a study of response to subunit inactivated influenza vaccine. TCRdb recomputed calls from the RT-PCR reads with MiXCR, one row per CDR3 protein. The sample holds under 500,000 distinct CDR3 sequences, approximately 9.9% seen once. Sequenced here: PBMCs from blood, sampled roughly 46 days after vaccination. Receptors originate from a middle-aged man who received an inactivated influenza vaccine. The conserved cysteine and the conserved F or W are not part of the CDR3 here. The order of the fields is V gene, D gene, CDR3 length, J gene, CDR3 protein. A D gene is named only where the DNA matches it firmly.

v_call: TRBV20-1; d_call: NA; cdr3_length: 12; j_call: TRBJ2-7; cdr3_aa: SATSIESPYEQY
v_call: TRBV5-1; d_call: TRBD1; cdr3_length: 13; j_call: TRBJ2-2; cdr3_aa: ASSSLQGAVGELF
v_call: TRBV5-6; d_call: TRBD2; cdr3_length: 15; j_call: TRBJ2-5; cdr3_aa: ASSQGLAGGLRETQY
v_call: TRBV4-3; d_call: NA; cdr3_length: 14; j_call: TRBJ1-3; cdr3_aa: ASSQGGLGAGNTIY
v_call: TRBV27; d_call: NA; cdr3_length: 11; j_call: TRBJ2-5; cdr3_aa: ASPEIYSETQY
v_call: TRBV3-1; d_call: NA; cdr3_length: 15; j_call: TRBJ2-7; cdr3_aa: ASSQDRTGWNIYEQY
v_call: TRBV7-8; d_call: NA; cdr3_length: 13; j_call: TRBJ2-7; cdr3_aa: ASSFVRGASYEQY
v_call: TRBV12-3/TRBV12-4; d_call: TRBD2; cdr3_length: 14; j_call: TRBJ2-1; cdr3_aa: ASSSSSGGIYNEQF
v_call: TRBV10-3; d_call: NA; cdr3_length: 11; j_call: TRBJ1-5; cdr3_aa: AISEGSNQPQH
v_call: TRBV4-2; d_call: TRBD2; cdr3_length: 17; j_call: TRBJ2-1; cdr3_aa: ASSPTPASGGHLYNEQF